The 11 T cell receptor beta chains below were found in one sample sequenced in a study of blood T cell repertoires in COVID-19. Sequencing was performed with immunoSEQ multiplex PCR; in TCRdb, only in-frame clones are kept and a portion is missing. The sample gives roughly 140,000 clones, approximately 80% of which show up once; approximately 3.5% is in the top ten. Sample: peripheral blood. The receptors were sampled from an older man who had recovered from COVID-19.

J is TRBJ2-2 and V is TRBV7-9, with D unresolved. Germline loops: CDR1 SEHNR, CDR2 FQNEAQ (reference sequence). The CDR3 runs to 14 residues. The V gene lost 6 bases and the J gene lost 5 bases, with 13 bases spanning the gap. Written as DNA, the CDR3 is TGTGCCAGCAGACCACCTAGTTCTACCGGGGAGCTGTTTTTT. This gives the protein CASRPPSSTGELFF.

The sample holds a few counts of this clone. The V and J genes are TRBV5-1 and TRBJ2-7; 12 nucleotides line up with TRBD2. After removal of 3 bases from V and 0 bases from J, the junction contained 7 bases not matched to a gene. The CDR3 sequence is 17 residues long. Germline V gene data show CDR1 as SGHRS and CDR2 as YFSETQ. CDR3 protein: CASSYGTSGLTSYEQYF. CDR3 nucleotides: TGCGCCAGCAGCTATGGGACTAGCGGGTTGACCTCCTACGAGCAGTACTTC.

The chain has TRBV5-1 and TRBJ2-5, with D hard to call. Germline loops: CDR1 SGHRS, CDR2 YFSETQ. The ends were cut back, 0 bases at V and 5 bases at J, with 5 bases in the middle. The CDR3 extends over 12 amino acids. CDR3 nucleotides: TGCGCCAGCAGCTTGGATCGGGAGACCCAGTACTTC. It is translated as CASSLDRETQYF.

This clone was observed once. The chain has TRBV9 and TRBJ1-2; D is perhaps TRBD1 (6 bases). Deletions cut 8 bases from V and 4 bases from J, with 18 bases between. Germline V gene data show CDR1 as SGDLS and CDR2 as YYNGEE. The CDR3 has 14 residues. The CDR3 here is CASSGDILAYGYTF. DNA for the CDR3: TGTGCCAGTTCAGGGGACATCCTCGCCTATGGCTACACCTTC.

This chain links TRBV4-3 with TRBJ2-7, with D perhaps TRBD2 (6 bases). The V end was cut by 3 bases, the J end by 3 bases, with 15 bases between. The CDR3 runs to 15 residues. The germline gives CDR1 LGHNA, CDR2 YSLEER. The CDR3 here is CASSQEYKAGYEQYF. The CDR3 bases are TGCGCCAGCAGCCAGGAATATAAAGCGGGCTACGAGCAGTACTTC.

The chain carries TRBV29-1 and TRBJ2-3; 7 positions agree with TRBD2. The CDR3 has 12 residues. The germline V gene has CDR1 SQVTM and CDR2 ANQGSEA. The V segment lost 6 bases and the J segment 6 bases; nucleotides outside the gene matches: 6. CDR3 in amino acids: CSVAAGVDTQYF. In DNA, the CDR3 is TGCAGCGTGGCCGCGGGAGTGGATACGCAGTATTTT.

This CDR3 is CASSLTSGRPNEQFF. In DNA form, the CDR3 reads TGTGCCAGCAGCCTCACTAGCGGGAGGCCCAATGAGCAGTTCTTC. V usage is TRBV11-2 and J usage is TRBJ2-1; TRBD2 matches 12 bases. Germline values: CDR1 SGHAT, CDR2 FQNNGV. V gave up 5 bases and J gave up 6 bases; unmatched junction bases: 5. CDR3 size: 15 residues.

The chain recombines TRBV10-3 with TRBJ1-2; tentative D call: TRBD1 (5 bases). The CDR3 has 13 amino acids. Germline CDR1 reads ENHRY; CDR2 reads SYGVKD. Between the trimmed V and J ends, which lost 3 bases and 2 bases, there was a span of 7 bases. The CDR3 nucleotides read TGTGCCATCAGTGAAAAGGGGAACTATGGCTACACCTTC. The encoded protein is CAISEKGNYGYTF.

The CDR3 region is CASKSDREVSDTQYF. CDR3 nucleotides: TGTGCCAGTAAATCGGACAGAGAGGTTTCGGATACGCAGTATTTT. V gene TRBV19 combines with J gene TRBJ2-3, with a weak D call TRBD1 (6 bases). Germline V gene lookup returns CDR1 LNHDA and CDR2 SQIVND (reference sequence). This CDR3 is 15 amino acids long. Trimming shortened V by 7 bases and J by 6 bases, and 20 bases separated the two germline ends. Complete variable domain (other parts from reference TRBV19 and TRBJ2-3): DGGITQSPKYLFRKEGQNVTLSCEQNLNHDAMYWYRQDPGQGLRLIYYSQIVNDFQKGDIAEGYSVSREKKESFPLTVTSAQKNPTAFYLCASKSDREVSDTQYFGPGTRLTVL.

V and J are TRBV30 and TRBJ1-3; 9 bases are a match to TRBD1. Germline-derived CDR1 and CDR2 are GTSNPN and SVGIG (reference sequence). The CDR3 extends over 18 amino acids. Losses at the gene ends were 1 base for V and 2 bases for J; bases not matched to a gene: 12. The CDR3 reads CAWSGLHPRTGAGNTIYF. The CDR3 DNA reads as TGTGCCTGGAGTGGTCTCCATCCTAGGACAGGGGCTGGAAACACCATATATTTT.

The CDR3 here is CASSPRQGGDEQFF. The CDR3 DNA reads TGTGCCAGCTCACCACGACAGGGGGGGGATGAGCAGTTCTTC. This chain links TRBV18 with TRBJ2-1; 9 nucleotides align to TRBD1. Germline V gene lookup returns CDR1 KGHSH and CDR2 LQKENI. The CDR3 spans 14 residues. V was clipped by 1 base and J by 8 bases; unmatched bases: 3.